Listed below are T cell receptor beta chains from one sample, sequenced in a study of STAT5B mutations in CD4+ large granular lymphocyte leukemia. Libraries were prepared by immunoSEQ multiplex PCR; TCRdb keeps only in-frame clonotypes and omits some of them. The data contain about 32,000 clones, about 70% of them singletons. Material: CD4+ T cells from blood buffy coats. These receptors were collected from a human donor in good health. CDR3s include the opening cysteine and the closing phenylalanine or tryptophan. The order of the fields is clone size, V gene, D gene, J gene, CDR3 length, CDR3 DNA, CDR3 protein. D genes are given only for firm matches. Clone size is given for some rows only: seen once, a few or many times, or a class if the clone is expanded.

clone_size: .
v_call: TRBV5-6
d_call: .
j_call: TRBJ1-1
cdr3_length: 15
cdr3_nt: TGTGCCAGCACCACGGGGGACTTTCGACCTATTGAAGCTTTCTTT
cdr3_aa: CASTTGDFRPIEAFF

clone_size: .
v_call: TRBV7-2
d_call: TRBD2
j_call: TRBJ2-7
cdr3_length: 18
cdr3_nt: TGTGCCAGCAGCTTAGGACGGGGACTAGCGGGTAGCTCCTACGAGCAGTACTTC
cdr3_aa: CASSLGRGLAGSSYEQYF

clone_size: .
v_call: TRBV6-6
d_call: .
j_call: TRBJ1-2
cdr3_length: 15
cdr3_nt: TGTGCCAGCACGACGGGCCAGGAGGCATCCTATGGCTACACCTTC
cdr3_aa: CASTTGQEASYGYTF

clone_size: .
v_call: TRBV27
d_call: .
j_call: TRBJ2-5
cdr3_length: 13
cdr3_nt: TGTGCCAGCAGTAGGGAATTACAAGAGACCCAGTACTTC
cdr3_aa: CASSRELQETQYF

clone_size: .
v_call: TRBV4-3
d_call: .
j_call: TRBJ1-3
cdr3_length: 14
cdr3_nt: TGCGCCAGCAGCCAAGTTAGGGCTGGAAACACCATATATTTT
cdr3_aa: CASSQVRAGNTIYF

clone_size: .
v_call: TRBV27
d_call: .
j_call: TRBJ2-1
cdr3_length: 15
cdr3_nt: TGTGCCAGCAGTTTAACAGCGCTAGATTTCAATGAGCAGTTCTTC
cdr3_aa: CASSLTALDFNEQFF

clone_size: .
v_call: TRBV19
d_call: TRBD1
j_call: TRBJ2-1
cdr3_length: 17
cdr3_nt: TGTGCCAGTAGTATAACGGGGACAGGGGCGCGTTACAATGAGCAGTTCTTC
cdr3_aa: CASSITGTGARYNEQFF

clone_size: .
v_call: TRBV7-2
d_call: .
j_call: TRBJ2-1
cdr3_length: 11
cdr3_nt: TGTGCCAGCAGCTTAGGGGGTAGGCGGTTCTTC
cdr3_aa: CASSLGGRRFF

clone_size: .
v_call: TRBV6-6
d_call: .
j_call: TRBJ1-5
cdr3_length: 16
cdr3_nt: TGTGCCAGCAGTTCCTCATCCGGGGAGGGCAATCAGCCCCAGCATTTT
cdr3_aa: CASSSSSGEGNQPQHF

clone_size: .
v_call: TRBV5-1
d_call: .
j_call: TRBJ2-3
cdr3_length: 13
cdr3_nt: TGCGCCAGCAGCCTGGGCGTGCTGGATACGCAGTATTTT
cdr3_aa: CASSLGVLDTQYF

clone_size: .
v_call: TRBV6-1
d_call: .
j_call: TRBJ1-1
cdr3_length: 14
cdr3_nt: TGTGCCAGCAGTGTAGAGGGTGTTGGCACTGAAGCTTTCTTT
cdr3_aa: CASSVEGVGTEAFF

clone_size: .
v_call: TRBV4-3
d_call: .
j_call: TRBJ2-7
cdr3_length: 13
cdr3_nt: TGCGCCAGCAGCCAAGATCTCGGGTACGAGCAGTACTTC
cdr3_aa: CASSQDLGYEQYF

clone_size: .
v_call: TRBV7-8
d_call: .
j_call: TRBJ2-5
cdr3_length: 17
cdr3_nt: TGTGCCAGCAGCTTGGGCCCCGCTTCGGCAGTCCAAGAGACCCAGTACTTC
cdr3_aa: CASSLGPASAVQETQYF

clone_size: .
v_call: TRBV28
d_call: .
j_call: TRBJ1-5
cdr3_length: 17
cdr3_nt: TGTGCCAGCAGTTTATCCGGGGCCGGGAGTGGCAATCAGCCCCAGCATTTT
cdr3_aa: CASSLSGAGSGNQPQHF

clone_size: .
v_call: TRBV27
d_call: .
j_call: TRBJ1-1
cdr3_length: 15
cdr3_nt: TGTGCCAGCAGTTTGGACGGGGGATCGGACACTGAAGCTTTCTTT
cdr3_aa: CASSLDGGSDTEAFF

clone_size: .
v_call: TRBV10-3
d_call: .
j_call: TRBJ1-2
cdr3_length: 16
cdr3_nt: TGTGCCATCAGTGATCGTAAATCCCCGACGGACTATGGCTACACCTTC
cdr3_aa: CAISDRKSPTDYGYTF

clone_size: .
v_call: TRBV7-8
d_call: .
j_call: TRBJ1-2
cdr3_length: 17
cdr3_nt: TGTGCCAGCAGCTGGGGGACCCAAGCGCTAACTAACTATGGCTACACCTTC
cdr3_aa: CASSWGTQALTNYGYTF

clone_size: once
v_call: TRBV29-1
d_call: .
j_call: TRBJ2-1
cdr3_length: 15
cdr3_nt: TGCAGCGCTCTGGGACCCATGGCGTCCTACAATGAGCAGTTCTTC
cdr3_aa: CSALGPMASYNEQFF

clone_size: .
v_call: TRBV29-1
d_call: .
j_call: TRBJ2-3
cdr3_length: 14
cdr3_nt: TGCAGCGTGAGGGCCCCGGGAAAGACAGATACGCAGTATTTT
cdr3_aa: CSVRAPGKTDTQYF

clone_size: .
v_call: TRBV10-3
d_call: .
j_call: TRBJ2-2
cdr3_length: 14
cdr3_nt: TGTGCCACTTTCAACGACCTGAACACCGGGGAGCTGTTTTTT
cdr3_aa: CATFNDLNTGELFF

clone_size: .
v_call: TRBV10-3
d_call: .
j_call: TRBJ1-2
cdr3_length: 14
cdr3_nt: TGTGCCATCACCGACGGACGGACCGGGTATGGCTACACCTTC
cdr3_aa: CAITDGRTGYGYTF

clone_size: .
v_call: TRBV19
d_call: .
j_call: TRBJ1-1
cdr3_length: 13
cdr3_nt: TGTGCCAGTACACCGGGGATTATGACTGAAGCTTTCTTT
cdr3_aa: CASTPGIMTEAFF

clone_size: few
v_call: TRBV19
d_call: TRBD2
j_call: TRBJ2-5
cdr3_length: 14
cdr3_nt: TGTGCCAGTAGAACTAGCGGGGGACAAGAGACCCAGTACTTC
cdr3_aa: CASRTSGGQETQYF

clone_size: .
v_call: TRBV7-8
d_call: .
j_call: TRBJ2-7
cdr3_length: 15
cdr3_nt: TGTGCCAGCAGCTTAGCGAACACCAGAACCTACGAGCAGTACTTC
cdr3_aa: CASSLANTRTYEQYF

clone_size: .
v_call: TRBV7-2
d_call: TRBD1
j_call: TRBJ1-5
cdr3_length: 16
cdr3_nt: TGTGCCAGCAGCTTATCAGGGGGGCGAGATGATCAGCCCCAGCATTTT
cdr3_aa: CASSLSGGRDDQPQHF

clone_size: .
v_call: TRBV18
d_call: .
j_call: TRBJ1-1
cdr3_length: 15
cdr3_nt: TGTGCCAGCTCACCACGTAGGGAGGCGGTCACTGAAGCTTTCTTT
cdr3_aa: CASSPRREAVTEAFF

clone_size: .
v_call: TRBV2
d_call: TRBD1
j_call: TRBJ1-6
cdr3_length: 13
cdr3_nt: TGTGCCAGCAGTGGACAGGGGAATTCACCCCTCCACTTT
cdr3_aa: CASSGQGNSPLHF

clone_size: .
v_call: TRBV7-9
d_call: TRBD1
j_call: TRBJ1-2
cdr3_length: 13
cdr3_nt: TGTGCCAGCAGAACTACAGGGGCCTATGGCTACACCTTC
cdr3_aa: CASRTTGAYGYTF

clone_size: .
v_call: TRBV19
d_call: .
j_call: TRBJ2-2
cdr3_length: 14
cdr3_nt: TGTGCCAGTAGCTCTCCGGGGGATAGCGGGGAGCTGTTTTTT
cdr3_aa: CASSSPGDSGELFF

clone_size: once
v_call: TRBV10-3
d_call: .
j_call: TRBJ2-5
cdr3_length: 13
cdr3_nt: TGTGCCACCCGGGGCCAGGCGGGAGAGACCCAGTACTTC
cdr3_aa: CATRGQAGETQYF